Listed here are 21 T cell receptor beta chains from one sample, sequenced in a study of cytomegalovirus exposure and HLA in healthy donors. Sequencing was performed with immunoSEQ multiplex PCR; in TCRdb, only in-frame clones are kept and a portion is missing. The profile covers 50,000 or so clones, with 94% appearing a single time and 7.8% taken by the ten largest. Sequencing used PBMCs. These receptors were collected from a woman aged 18 to 35 in good health and CMV-seropositive.

The rearrangement joins TRBV9 to TRBJ2-3; 14 bases map to TRBD2. The junction had 5 bases not matched to a gene; V was cut back by 3 bases and J by 5 bases. This CDR3 region has 16 residues. The germline V gene encodes CDR1 SGDLS and CDR2 YYNGEE. The DNA for the CDR3 is TGTGCCAGCAGCGCCCGACTAGCGGGAGGGGTAGATACGCAGTATTTT. Translation gives CASSARLAGGVDTQYF.

The chain joins TRBV6-5 to TRBJ2-1; 9 positions match TRBD2. The CDR3 covers 15 residues. Germline CDR1 MNHEY, CDR2 SVGAGI. V shed 6 bases, J shed 5 bases, and the junction held 8 bases outside the gene matches. The CDR3 region has the DNA TGTGCCAGCAGGGACCGACTAGCGGTACACAATGAGCAGTTCTTC. This gives the protein CASRDRLAVHNEQFF.

The chain carries TRBV11-3 and TRBJ1-2, with a weak D call TRBD1 (5 bases). The germline V gene encodes CDR1 SGHNT and CDR2 YENEEA. The CDR3 sequence is 12 residues long. Between the trimmed V and J ends, which lost 6 bases and 6 bases, there was a span of 11 bases. The CDR3 loop is CASSYSGNGYTF. CDR3 sequence (DNA): TGTGCCAGCAGTTATTCAGGGAATGGCTACACCTTC.

This rearrangement joins TRBV29-1 to TRBJ1-6; 8 bases match TRBD1. CDR3 length equals 17 residues. Germline CDR1 is SQVTM and CDR2 is ANQGSEA. The V and J ends lost 6 bases and 2 bases, in that order; junction bases with no gene match: 12. As DNA, the CDR3 is TGCAGCGTGGCAGGGACAGGCAAAGGCCCCTATAATTCACCCCTCCACTTT. Its translation is CSVAGTGKGPYNSPLHF.

The rearrangement links TRBV29-1 to TRBJ1-1, with 10 bases that match TRBD1. The CDR3 has 13 residues. The V segment lost 3 bases and the J segment 7 bases; nucleotides outside the gene matches: 5. The germline V gene has CDR1 SQVTM and CDR2 ANQGSEA. CDR3 bases: TGCAGCGTTGACCGACAGGGGGCAAATGAAGCTTTCTTT. It specifies CSVDRQGANEAFF. Together with reference TRBV29-1 and TRBJ1-1, the CDR3 gives the full variable domain: SAVISQKPSRDICQRGTSLTIQCQVDSQVTMMFWYRQQPGQSLTLIATANQGSEATYESGFVIDKFPISRPNLTFSTLTVSNMSPEDSSIYLCSVDRQGANEAFFGQGTRLTVV.

The V call is TRBV7-6, the J call TRBJ1-3; 8 nucleotides agree with TRBD1. Germline lookup yields CDR1 SGHVS and CDR2 FNYEAQ. V was pared by 1 base and J by 4 bases, with 6 bases of the junction left unmatched. This CDR3 has 16 residues. The CDR3 reads CASSLGTGGAGNTIYF. The CDR3 bases are TGTGCCAGCAGCTTAGGTACAGGGGGTGCCGGAAACACCATATATTTT.

The chain employs TRBV9 and TRBJ1-5; D is uncertain. The CDR3 consists of 18 residues. The V and J ends lost 0 bases and 0 bases respectively, with 16 bases between them. Germline CDR1 is SGDLS and CDR2 is YYNGEE. The CDR3 nucleotides are TGTGCCAGCAGCGTAGACGATCAGGCCCCTTATAGCAATCAGCCCCAGCATTTT. Translated, it gives CASSVDDQAPYSNQPQHF.

The rearrangement joins TRBV9 to TRBJ1-2, with 9 bases identical to TRBD1. This CDR3 is 15 amino acids long. V was pared by 4 bases and J by 3 bases, with 7 bases of the junction left unmatched. Germline CDR1 is SGDLS and CDR2 is YYNGEE. CDR3 in DNA: TGTGCCAGCAGCTCATGGGACAGGGAGGACTATGGCTACACCTTC. Translating gives CASSSWDREDYGYTF.

This chain uses TRBV19 with TRBJ1-6, with unresolved D. V dropped 7 bases and J dropped 9 bases, with 19 bases sitting between them. CDR1 and CDR2 (germline): LNHDA, SQIVND (reference sequence). The CDR3 is 15 residues long. As DNA, the CDR3 is TGTGCCAGTAACCCTGGGGTAATGGGGAGTTCACCCCTCCACTTT. Protein: CASNPGVMGSSPLHF.

The rearrangement links TRBV11-2 to TRBJ1-1; D call uncertain. The V end lost 0 bases, the J end lost 3 bases, and 11 bases lay between the germline ends. The length of the CDR3 is 15 residues. In germline, CDR1 is SGHAT, CDR2 FQNNGV. CDR3 in amino acids: CASSLDGVRDTEAFF. CDR3 nucleotide sequence: TGTGCCAGCAGCTTAGACGGGGTTAGAGACACTGAAGCTTTCTTT.

The chain carries TRBV5-6 and TRBJ1-2; unclear D gene. The CDR3 length is 13 residues. The V gene lost 0 bases and the J gene lost 6 bases, with 9 bases spanning the gap. The V gene's germline CDR1 is SGHDT and CDR2 YYEEEE. CDR3 sequence reads: CASSLVREDGYTF. In DNA form, the CDR3 reads TGTGCCAGCAGCTTGGTGCGGGAGGATGGCTACACCTTC.

The chain combines TRBV5-1 with TRBJ1-2; TRBD1 matches 9 bases. The germline gives CDR1 SGHRS, CDR2 YFSETQ. Germline trimming cut 4 bases from V and 6 bases from J; bases unmatched to any gene: 7. The CDR3 runs 14 residues. The CDR3 protein is CASSRGQGKDGYTF. CDR3 coding DNA: TGCGCCAGCAGCCGCGGACAGGGGAAGGATGGCTACACCTTC.

V and J are TRBV19 and TRBJ2-2, with TRBD1 matching 10 bases. Germline V gene data show CDR1 as LNHDA and CDR2 as SQIVND (reference sequence). The CDR3 consists of 15 residues. The trim removed 7 bases at V and 6 bases at J, leaving 8 bases unmatched. The CDR3 spells CASNPGTGVAGELFF. The DNA for the CDR3 is TGTGCCAGTAACCCCGGGACAGGGGTCGCCGGGGAGCTGTTTTTT.

This chain joins TRBV7-2 and TRBJ2-7, with TRBD2 as a possible D gene (6 bases). Trimming shortened V by 5 bases and J by 2 bases, and 19 bases separated the two germline ends. Germline V gives CDR1 SGHTA, CDR2 FQGNSA. The CDR3 totals 16 residues. In DNA form, the CDR3 reads TGTGCCAGCAGCCATATGGGGGGTTTTGGTCCCTACGAGCAGTACTTC. Protein: CASSHMGGFGPYEQYF.

The chain carries TRBV27 and TRBJ1-5; the match to TRBD1 covers 7 bases. The CDR3 length is 22 residues. The germline V gene has CDR1 MNHEY and CDR2 SMNVEV (reference sequence). Germline trimming cut 5 bases from V and 0 bases from J; bases unmatched to any gene: 25. The DNA of the CDR3 is TGTGCCAGCAGTATCTTCGCTACAGGGGCCCCTTACCATCTAAATAGCAATCAGCCCCAGCATTTT. Its translation: CASSIFATGAPYHLNSNQPQHF.

This rearrangement joins TRBV5-1 to TRBJ2-7; TRBD1 is a possible D gene (6 bases). Trimming removed 1 base from V and 2 bases from J, with 13 bases in between. The germline V gene has CDR1 SGHRS and CDR2 YFSETQ. The CDR3 sequence is 15 residues long. CDR3 protein: CASSLTAQGPYEQYF. For the CDR3, the DNA is TGCGCCAGCAGCTTGACAGCTCAGGGGCCCTACGAGCAGTACTTC.

The V call is TRBV11-3, the J call TRBJ2-1, with 11 nucleotides matching TRBD2. Germline V lookup: CDR1 SGHNT, CDR2 YENEEA. This CDR3 is built from 17 residues. J lost 0 bases, V lost 3 bases, and 4 bases had no gene match. In nucleotides, the CDR3 is TGTGCCAGCAGCTTCTTGGGACTAGCGGCCTCCTACAATGAGCAGTTCTTC. Protein sequence: CASSFLGLAASYNEQFF.

The chain carries TRBV11-2 and TRBJ1-3, with D perhaps TRBD1 (5 bases). CDR1 and CDR2 from the germline V gene are SGHAT and FQNNGV. There are 13 residues in the CDR3. Trimming left V 7 bases short and J 3 bases short, with 10 bases between. Here the CDR3 reads CASTTGGGNTIYF. CDR3 DNA: TGTGCCAGCACAACCGGGGGTGGAAACACCATATATTTT.

The gene calls are TRBV7-9 and TRBJ2-7; tentative D call: TRBD1 (5 bases). The V gene lost 2 bases and the J gene lost 4 bases, with 6 bases spanning the gap. The CDR3 consists of 12 residues. Germline V gene data show CDR1 as SEHNR and CDR2 as FQNEAQ (reference sequence). The CDR3 sequence: CASSLRGYEQYF. In nucleotides, the CDR3 is TGTGCCAGCAGCTTAAGGGGATACGAGCAGTACTTC.

The chain links TRBV7-8 to TRBJ1-1; tentative D call: TRBD1 (5 bases). The CDR3 is made up of 13 amino acids. CDR1 and CDR2 (germline): SGHVS, FQNEAQ. The V end was cut by 5 bases, the J end by 6 bases, with 13 bases between. The DNA of the CDR3 is TGTGCCAGCAGCCGTTTCGGGGGTTCTGAAGCTTTCTTT. As protein: CASSRFGGSEAFF. Drawing the rest from reference TRBV7-8 and TRBJ1-1, the complete variable domain is GAGVSQSPRYKVAKRGQDVALRCDPISGHVSLFWYQQALGQGPEFLTYFQNEAQLDKSGLPSDRFFAERPEGSVSTLKIQRTQQEDSAVYLCASSRFGGSEAFFGQGTRLTVV.

The chain joins TRBV19 to TRBJ2-7, with TRBD2 matching over 8 bases. The CDR3 is 15 amino acids. The germline V gene has CDR1 LNHDA and CDR2 SQIVND (reference sequence). The junction had 4 bases not matched to a gene; V was cut back by 3 bases and J by 0 bases. CDR3 sequence reads: CASSMTGTSSYEQYF. The CDR3 DNA reads TGTGCCAGTAGTATGACCGGGACTAGCTCCTACGAGCAGTACTTC.